These 19 T cell receptor beta chains share one sample of origin, sequenced in a study of CD8 T cells in Susac syndrome. With random hexamers, roughly 0.45 to 1 ug RNA was reverse transcribed. TCRdb used MiXCR to reprocess the immunoSEQ multiplex PCR reads, holding one entry per CDR3 protein. The table has about 280,000 distinct CDR3 sequences, approximately 84% seen once. The specimen was CD8+ T cells from PBMCs. These receptors originate from a human donor with multiple sclerosis.

The chain is built from TRBV3-1 and TRBJ1-1, with D maybe TRBD1 (5 bases). The V end lost 3 bases, the J end lost 7 bases, and 9 bases lay between the germline ends. CDR1 LGHDT and CDR2 YNNKEL come from the germline V gene (reference sequence). This CDR3 has 12 residues. CDR3 sequence reads: CASSQIGHEAFF. As DNA, the CDR3 is TGTGCCAGCAGCCAGATAGGACATGAAGCTTTCTTT.

The gene calls are TRBV12-3 or TRBV12-4 and TRBJ2-3; D gene unclear. The CDR3 totals 14 residues. Trimming stripped 5 bases from V and 2 bases from J, with 11 bases between. The CDR3 DNA reads TGTGCCAGCAGTCCCATCACCTTCACAGATACGCAGTATTTT. Its translation is CASSPITFTDTQYF.

CDR3 DNA: TGTGCCAGCAGCGATAGACTAGCGGGAGTTACGCAGTATTTT. Translation gives CASSDRLAGVTQYF. The rearrangement joins TRBV7-8 to TRBJ2-3; 12 bases align to TRBD2. The CDR3 totals 14 residues. V was pared by 5 bases and J by 8 bases, with 5 bases of the junction left unmatched. Germline V gives CDR1 SGHVS, CDR2 FQNEAQ.

This chain uses TRBV27 with TRBJ1-2; 7 bases line up with TRBD1. The CDR3 extends over 15 amino acids. Germline-derived CDR1 and CDR2 are MNHEY and SMNVEV (reference sequence). V was pared by 3 bases and J by 3 bases, with 7 bases of the junction left unmatched. In DNA, the CDR3 is TGTGCCAGCAGTTTTTCTGAGGGGGCGGACTATGGCTACACCTTC. Translation gives CASSFSEGADYGYTF.

This sequence joins TRBV6-1 and TRBJ1-5; no clear D. The V gene lost 6 bases and the J gene lost 3 bases, with 12 bases spanning the gap. Germline CDR1 reads MNHNS; CDR2 reads SASEGT. The CDR3 consists of 14 residues. The CDR3 coding sequence is TGTGCCAGCAGGACCGGACGGTACAATCAGCCCCAGCATTTT. Protein product: CASRTGRYNQPQHF.

This sequence joins TRBV2 and TRBJ2-5; 9 bases match TRBD1. The germline gives CDR1 SNHLY, CDR2 FYNNEI. The trim removed 3 bases at V and 5 bases at J, leaving 7 bases unmatched. The CDR3 consists of 15 residues. DNA for the CDR3: TGTGCCAGCAGTGACCGGGACAGGGAGGGGGAGACCCAGTACTTC. Its translation is CASSDRDREGETQYF.

This clonotype has only a few counts. The chain carries TRBV7-8 and TRBJ2-7; possible D gene TRBD2, 5 bases. CDR3 length: 14 amino acids. Germline lookup yields CDR1 SGHVS and CDR2 FQNEAQ. The V gene lost 4 bases and the J gene lost 0 bases, with 10 bases spanning the gap. CDR3 sequence: CASSSGVDSYEQYF. DNA of the CDR3: TGTGCCAGCAGCTCCGGGGTCGACTCCTACGAGCAGTACTTC.

The chain links TRBV4-1 to TRBJ2-3, with TRBD2 as a possible D gene (6 bases). CDR3 size: 15 residues. V was clipped by 3 bases and J by 5 bases, with 15 bases between them. Germline loops: CDR1 MGHRA, CDR2 YSYEKL. CDR3 nucleotide sequence: TGCGCCAGCAGCCAGTGGGGGGTTGGGTTAGATACGCAGTATTTT. It yields the protein CASSQWGVGLDTQYF.

J is TRBJ2-7 and V is TRBV19, with 7 bases fitting TRBD2. This CDR3 contains 12 residues. V lost 7 bases and J lost 6; bases outside the gene matches: 6. Per the germline V gene, CDR1 is LNHDA and CDR2 is SQIVND (reference sequence). Here the CDR3 reads CASTSREGEQYF. CDR3 bases: TGTGCCAGTACCTCAAGGGAGGGCGAGCAGTACTTC.

The CDR3 reads CASSGSGSGANVLTF. CDR3 DNA: TGTGCCAGCAGCGGGAGCGGGTCTGGGGCCAACGTCCTGACTTTC. The chain uses TRBV9 and TRBJ2-6; TRBD2 might be the D (6 bases). Trimming took off 3 bases at V and 1 base at J, with 8 bases between the two ends. CDR3 size: 15 residues. In germline, CDR1 is SGDLS, CDR2 YYNGEE.

This sequence joins TRBV9 and TRBJ2-1; 16 nucleotides line up with TRBD2. The CDR3 has 17 amino acids. Trimming at V came to 3 bases and at J to 6 bases, leaving 6 bases not matched to a gene. Looked up from germline, CDR1 is SGDLS and CDR2 is YYNGEE. Here the CDR3 reads CASSEGLAGGDSNEQFF. The CDR3 DNA follows: TGTGCCAGCAGCGAGGGACTAGCGGGGGGGGACAGCAATGAGCAGTTCTTC.

The rearrangement joins TRBV27 to TRBJ2-3; 7 bases are a match to TRBD2. The ends lost 2 bases at V and 3 bases at J; junction bases unmatched: 8. This CDR3 region has 16 residues. The V gene's germline CDR1 is MNHEY and CDR2 SMNVEV (reference sequence). The CDR3 DNA reads as TGTGCCAGCAGTTTAGCCCCCGCGGGAGTTACAGATACGCAGTATTTT. Protein product: CASSLAPAGVTDTQYF.

This clonotype has a handful of counts. The chain links TRBV20-1 to TRBJ2-4; the D call may be TRBD1 or TRBD2 (5 bases each). Trimming pared 0 bases from V and 0 bases from J, leaving 12 bases between. This CDR3 is built from 16 residues. Germline values: CDR1 DFQATT, CDR2 SNEGSKA (reference sequence). The CDR3 nucleotides read TGCAGTGCTAGAGATGGGGACCAAATAGCCAAAAACATTCAGTACTTC. It codes for CSARDGDQIAKNIQYF.

The V gene is TRBV27, the J gene TRBJ1-4, with D possibly matching TRBD1 (5 bases). Trimming shortened V by 5 bases and J by 8 bases, and 9 bases separated the two germline ends. The CDR3 has 12 residues. Per germline, CDR1 MNHEY and CDR2 SMNVEV (reference sequence). CDR3 bases: TGTGCCAGCAGTACCGGGGGAGAAAAACTGTTTTTT. It codes for CASSTGGEKLFF.

The genes are TRBV4-1 and TRBJ2-7, with D perhaps matching TRBD2 (5 bases). Looked up from germline, CDR1 is MGHRA and CDR2 is YSYEKL. This CDR3 spans 13 amino acids. V was cut by 3 bases and J by 3 bases, with 9 bases left in between. CDR3: CASSHPSSYEQYF. The CDR3 DNA reads as TGCGCCAGCAGCCATCCTAGCAGCTACGAGCAGTACTTC.

This clonotype was detected only once. The rearrangement joins TRBV7-9 to TRBJ2-5; unclear D gene. The CDR3 sequence is 14 residues long. Trimming removed 5 bases from V and 2 bases from J, with 12 bases in between. Per the germline V gene, CDR1 is SEHNR and CDR2 is FQNEAQ (reference sequence). CDR3 amino acids: CASSVPTSQETQYF. CDR3 bases: TGTGCCAGCAGCGTACCGACCTCACAAGAGACCCAGTACTTC.

The rearrangement joins TRBV2 to TRBJ1-4, with 8 bases fitting TRBD1. Germline lookup yields CDR1 SNHLY and CDR2 FYNNEI. Unmatched junction bases numbered 10, after V lost 4 bases and J lost 0 bases. The CDR3 covers 18 residues. The CDR3 coding sequence is TGTGCCAGCAGTGCAGGGGGCCTCTCCTCTGCAACTAATGAAAAACTGTTTTTT. Protein sequence: CASSAGGLSSATNEKLFF.

The chain links TRBV13 to TRBJ1-1; D not certain. Germline CDR1 is PRHDT and CDR2 is FYEKMQ (reference sequence). This CDR3 spans 14 amino acids. V lost 2 bases to trimming and J lost 0 bases, with 7 bases between them. The DNA of the CDR3 is TGTGCCAGCAGCTTATTAGTGGTGAACACTGAAGCTTTCTTT. This translates into CASSLLVVNTEAFF.

The chain carries TRBV6-6 and TRBJ2-1, with 8 bases matching TRBD2. This CDR3 comprises 16 residues. V lost 8 bases, J lost 6 bases, and 15 bases stayed unmatched. Germline CDR1 reads MNHNY; CDR2 reads SVGAGI (reference sequence). The CDR3 loop is CASRRDSGEGSNEQFF. The CDR3 nucleotides are TGTGCCAGCCGGAGAGATAGCGGGGAGGGGAGCAATGAGCAGTTCTTC.